The clone carrying this TCR beta chain was seen once. The sample comes from a study of CD8 T cells in Susac syndrome. The RNA, roughly 0.5 to 1 ug, was put through reverse transcription using random hexamers. By means of immunoSEQ multiplex PCR, TCR beta CDR3 spanning 54 Vbeta and 13 Jbeta underwent amplification. TCRdb ran MiXCR on the immunoSEQ multiplex PCR reads and lists one entry per CDR3 protein. The sample shows under 200,000 distinct CDR3 sequences, 90% to 95% of them seen only once. Sequencing of TCR beta was performed on blood CD8+ and CD4+ T cells. TEMRA cells were enriched by FACS, and CD4+ and CD8+ T cells were negatively isolated. CDR1 and CDR2 (germline): SGHRS, YFSETQ. Trimming took off 0 bases at V and 5 bases at J, with 9 bases between the two ends. The CDR3 is 14 amino acids.

Material: CD8+ T cells from PBMCs. The clonotype comes from a human donor with multiple sclerosis. The rearrangement joins TRBV5-1 to TRBJ1-5, with D perhaps TRBD1 (5 bases). The CDR3 DNA follows: TGCGCCAGCAGCTTGGTGGGGGGAGATCAGCCCCAGCATTTT. Amino acids: CASSLVGGDQPQHF.